This passage covers 9 T cell receptor beta chains from one sample sequenced in a study of technical replicates of blood from a handful of donors. TCRdb's table, derived via immunoSEQ multiplex PCR, lists solely in-frame clones and lacks some. The sample yields about 76,000 clones, 90% to 95% seen once. Sequenced sample: T cells isolated from PBMCs. The source of these receptors is a human donor in good health.

This rearrangement joins TRBV5-1 to TRBJ1-2; no firm D call. This CDR3 has 17 amino acids. V was pared by 0 bases and J by 0 bases, with 15 bases between. Germline V gives CDR1 SGHRS, CDR2 YFSETQ. CDR3 residues: CASSLGGWAGSNYGYTF. As DNA, the CDR3 is TGCGCCAGCAGCTTGGGCGGGTGGGCAGGATCTAACTATGGCTACACCTTC.

V and J are TRBV5-1 and TRBJ2-3; 8 nucleotides line up with TRBD2. Germline lookup yields CDR1 SGHRS and CDR2 YFSETQ. This CDR3 has 17 amino acids. After removal of 0 bases from V and 4 bases from J, the junction contained 10 bases not matched to a gene. The CDR3 nucleotides are TGCGCCAGCAGCTTGGGCCTAGCGGGTTACTTGGCAGATACGCAGTATTTT. This gives the protein CASSLGLAGYLADTQYF.

This clone was seen just once. In DNA form, the CDR3 reads TGTGCCAGCAGACGAGGACTTAATGAAAAACTGTTTTTT. It translates to CASRRGLNEKLFF. The rearrangement links TRBV2 to TRBJ1-4; D remains ambiguous. Germline values: CDR1 SNHLY, CDR2 FYNNEI. The CDR3 has 13 residues. Trimming cost V 6 bases and J 4 bases, with 9 bases left between them.

This chain connects TRBV5-4 to TRBJ1-1; 7 positions agree with TRBD1. The CDR3 contains 20 residues. Germline V CDR1 and CDR2: SGHNT, YYREEE (reference sequence). With V trimmed by 4 bases and J by 1 base, 22 bases remained unmatched. Here the CDR3 reads CASSKINRGPLQNANTEAFF. The CDR3 DNA reads TGTGCCAGCAGCAAGATTAACAGGGGTCCGCTTCAAAACGCGAACACTGAAGCTTTCTTT.

CDR3 amino acids: CASSVGRTGINTEAFF. The CDR3, as DNA: TGTGCCAGCAGTGTAGGTCGGACAGGGATAAACACTGAAGCTTTCTTT. This rearrangement joins TRBV25-1 to TRBJ1-1, with 8 bases matching TRBD1. Germline V gene lookup returns CDR1 MGHDK and CDR2 SYGVNS. This CDR3 comprises 16 residues. V gave up 4 bases and J gave up 2 bases; unmatched junction bases: 9.

This clone was seen a few times. In nucleotides, the CDR3 is TGTGCCAGCAGTCGATCACAGGGGTGGTCTAAACTGTTTTTT. This encodes CASSRSQGWSKLFF. The chain has TRBV7-2 and TRBJ1-4; TRBD1 matches 7 bases. CDR3 length equals 14 residues. J gave up 11 bases and V 6 bases, and 12 bases lay outside the gene matches. CDR1 SGHTA and CDR2 FQGNSA come from the germline V gene.

The V and J genes are TRBV23-1 and TRBJ2-5, with TRBD1 matching over 9 bases. TRBV23-1 is given ORF status, its function remaining uncertain. Trimming at V came to 4 bases and at J to 1 base, leaving 10 bases not matched to a gene. The CDR3 has 17 amino acids. The DNA of the CDR3 is TGCGCCAGCAGTCGCTATACCGGGACAGGGTCCCAAGAGACCCAGTACTTC. The encoded protein is CASSRYTGTGSQETQYF.

V and J are TRBV2 and TRBJ2-2; TRBD2 might be the D (6 bases). The V and J ends lost 4 bases and 2 bases respectively, with 14 bases between them. This CDR3 is 16 amino acids long. The germline CDR1 and CDR2 sequences are SNHLY and FYNNEI. Here the CDR3 reads CASSVRGGDNTGELFF. CDR3 in DNA: TGTGCCAGCAGTGTACGAGGAGGGGACAACACCGGGGAGCTGTTTTTT.

CDR3 amino acids: CASRWGSTSGGRTYNEQFF. The CDR3 coding sequence is TGTGCCAGCAGATGGGGGTCGACTAGCGGGGGCCGTACCTACAATGAGCAGTTCTTC. This chain connects TRBV2 to TRBJ2-1; 12 bases fit TRBD2. The germline V gene has CDR1 SNHLY and CDR2 FYNNEI. Losses at the gene ends were 6 bases for V and 2 bases for J; bases not matched to a gene: 14. The CDR3 has 19 amino acids. Supplemented by reference TRBV2 and TRBJ2-1, the full variable domain reads EPEVTQTPSHQVTQMGQEVILRCVPISNHLYFYWYRQILGQKVEFLVSFYNNEISEKSEIFDDQFSVERPDGSNFTLKIRSTKLEDSAMYFCASRWGSTSGGRTYNEQFFGPGTRLTVL.